The sequence of this T cell receptor beta chain was determined in a study of blood T cell repertoires in COVID-19. Study information: PBMCs, B-cell-depleted T cells, or T cells provided the cDNA or gDNA that made up the material.

Authors' processing steps: Reference gene primers were amplified, and this amplification served to estimate nucleated cell counts. This table comes from immunoSEQ multiplex PCR, and its TCRdb copy is limited to in-frame clones, with some not included. The V and J calls and clone size are taken from that table; D and trimming were inferred from the DNA. The sample includes some 130,000 clones, roughly 76% seen only once; the top ten take around 13%. This TCR was recovered from a man at least 80 years old with acute or convalescent COVID-19. Sequenced sample: peripheral blood.

Written as DNA, the CDR3 is TGTGCCAGCAGCTCAAGTTTACTAGCGGGGGCCCGCTCCTACGAGCAGTACTTC. Its translation: CASSSSLLAGARSYEQYF. V gene TRBV7-2 combines with J gene TRBJ2-7, with 11 bases fitting TRBD2. The CDR3 is made up of 18 amino acids. Germline V gives CDR1 SGHTA, CDR2 FQGNSA. Trimming at V came to 4 bases and at J to 0 bases, leaving 11 bases not matched to a gene. Full variable domain (remainder filled in from reference TRBV7-2 and TRBJ2-7): GAGVSQSPSNKVTEKGKDVELRCDPISGHTALYWYRQSLGQGLEFLIYFQGNSAPDKSGLPSDRFSAERTGGSVSTLTIQRTQQEDSAVYLCASSSSLLAGARSYEQYFGPGTRLTVT.